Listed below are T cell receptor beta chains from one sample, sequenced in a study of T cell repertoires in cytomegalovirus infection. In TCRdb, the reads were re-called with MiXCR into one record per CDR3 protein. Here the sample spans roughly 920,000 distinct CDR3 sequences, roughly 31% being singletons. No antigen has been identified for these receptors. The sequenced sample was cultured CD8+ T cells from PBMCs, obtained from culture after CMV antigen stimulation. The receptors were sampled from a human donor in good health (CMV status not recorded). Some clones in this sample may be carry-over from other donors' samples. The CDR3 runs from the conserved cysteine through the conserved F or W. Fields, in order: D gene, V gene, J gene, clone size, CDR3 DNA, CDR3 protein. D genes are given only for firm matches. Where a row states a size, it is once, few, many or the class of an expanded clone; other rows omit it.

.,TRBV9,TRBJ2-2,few,TGTGCCAGCAGCGTAGCTAGCCGGGGGTGGGAATCCTCGAACACCGGGGAGCTGTTTTTT,CASSVASRGWESSNTGELFF
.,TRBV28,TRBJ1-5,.,TGTGCCAGCAGTACCCCTGAGACATTGAATCAGCCCCAGCATTTT,CASSTPETLNQPQHF
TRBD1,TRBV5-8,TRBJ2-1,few,TGTGCCAGCAGCATGAGGGACAGCCCCAGCAATGAGCAGTTCTTC,CASSMRDSPSNEQFF
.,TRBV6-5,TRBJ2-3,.,TGTGCCAGCAACCTTGACGATACGCAGTATTTT,CASNLDDTQYF
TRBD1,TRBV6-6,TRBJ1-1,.,TGTGCCAGCAGTTCACAGGGGGCCCTTACGAACACTGAAGCTTTCTTT,CASSSQGALTNTEAFF
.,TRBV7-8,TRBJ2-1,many,TGTGCCAGCAGCTTATACCCGCGCTCCTACAATGAGCAGTTCTTC,CASSLYPRSYNEQFF
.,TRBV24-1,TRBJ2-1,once,TGTGCCACCAGTGACAGCCTTTACAATGAGCAGTTCTTC,CATSDSLYNEQFF
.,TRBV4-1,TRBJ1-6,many,TGCGCCAGCAGCCCTTCGGGCCTCGGGGAAGGTTCACCCCTCCACTTT,CASSPSGLGEGSPLHF
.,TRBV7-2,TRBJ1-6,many,TGTGCCAGCAGCGTTTACGGCCAGTATAATTCACCCCTCCACTTT,CASSVYGQYNSPLHF
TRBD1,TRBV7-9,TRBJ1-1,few,TGTGCCAGCAGCTTACCGGACAGGGAAACTGAAGCTTTCTTT,CASSLPDRETEAFF
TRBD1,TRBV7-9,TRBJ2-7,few,TGTGCCAGCAGCCACCCCCGGGACAGGGGTAGTTACGAGCAGTACTTC,CASSHPRDRGSYEQYF
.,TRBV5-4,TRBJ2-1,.,TGTGCCAGCAGCTTAACGGCCTCTAGCTCCTACAATGAGCAGTTCTTC,CASSLTASSSYNEQFF
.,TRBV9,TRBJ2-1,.,TGTGCCAGCAGCGTAGAGAGTACTTCCTACAATGAGCAGTTCTTC,CASSVESTSYNEQFF
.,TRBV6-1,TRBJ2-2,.,TGTGCCAGCAGTGAAGGGAGGACTCTCTTGGGGGAGCTGTTTTTT,CASSEGRTLLGELFF
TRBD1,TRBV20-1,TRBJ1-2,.,TGCAGTGCTAGAACAGGGGAGGGTGGCTACACCTTC,CSARTGEGGYTF
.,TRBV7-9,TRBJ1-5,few,TGTGCCAGCAGCATGACGGGTAGTAGCAATCAGCCCCAGCATTTT,CASSMTGSSNQPQHF
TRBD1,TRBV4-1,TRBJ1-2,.,TGCGCCAGCAGTAAAACCCCTCGGGACAGGCCGTTTGCTGGCTACACCTTC,CASSKTPRDRPFAGYTF
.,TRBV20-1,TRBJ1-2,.,TGCAGTGCTAGAGCCGCCTGGACAGCCACGAACTATGGCTACACCTTC,CSARAAWTATNYGYTF
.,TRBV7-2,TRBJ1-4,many,TGTGCCAGCAGCCTAGGAACAGGGATAAGGGAAAAACTGTTTTTT,CASSLGTGIREKLFF
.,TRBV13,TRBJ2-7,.,TGTGCCAGCAGCCCCCGGAGACTAGGGCGCTACGAGCAGTACTTC,CASSPRRLGRYEQYF
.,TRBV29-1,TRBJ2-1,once,TGCAGCGTTGAGAGGGGGTCCTACAATGAGCAGTTCTTC,CSVERGSYNEQFF
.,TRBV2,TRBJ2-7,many,TGTGCCAGCAGTGAAGGGGTTAGCTTGGAGCAGTACTTC,CASSEGVSLEQYF
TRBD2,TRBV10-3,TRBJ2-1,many,TGTGCCATTGGTGCGGGGGGTTACAATGAGCAGTTCTTC,CAIGAGGYNEQFF
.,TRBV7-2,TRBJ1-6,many,TGTGCCAGCAGCTTAGGTCCGCAGAAAAATTCACCCCTCCACTTT,CASSLGPQKNSPLHF
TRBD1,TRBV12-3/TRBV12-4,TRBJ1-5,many,TGTGCCAGCAGTTCCGCGGGACAGGGGTTAAATCAGCCCCAGCATTTT,CASSSAGQGLNQPQHF
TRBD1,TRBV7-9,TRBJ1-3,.,TGTGCCAGCAGCGGTACAGGGGTTCCTGGAAACACCATATATTTT,CASSGTGVPGNTIYF
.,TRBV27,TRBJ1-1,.,TGTGCCAGCAGACCCTCGGACACTGAAGCTTTCTTT,CASRPSDTEAFF
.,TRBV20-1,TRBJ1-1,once,TGCAGTGCTAGAAAAGGGGGAAATGAAGCTTTCTTT,CSARKGGNEAFF
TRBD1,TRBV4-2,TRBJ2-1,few,TGTGCCAGCAGCCAAGGACAGGGCTGGAATGAGCAGTTCTTC,CASSQGQGWNEQFF
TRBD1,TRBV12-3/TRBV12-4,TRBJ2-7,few,TGTGCCAGCACCCAGACAGGGGACGAGCAGTACTTC,CASTQTGDEQYF
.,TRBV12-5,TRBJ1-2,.,TGTGCTAGTGGTTGGACAGCGCCCGATGGCTACACCTTC,CASGWTAPDGYTF
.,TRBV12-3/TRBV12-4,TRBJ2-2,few,TGTGCCAGCAGTTTGGGGACGTCTTCCACCGGGGAGCTGTTTTTT,CASSLGTSSTGELFF